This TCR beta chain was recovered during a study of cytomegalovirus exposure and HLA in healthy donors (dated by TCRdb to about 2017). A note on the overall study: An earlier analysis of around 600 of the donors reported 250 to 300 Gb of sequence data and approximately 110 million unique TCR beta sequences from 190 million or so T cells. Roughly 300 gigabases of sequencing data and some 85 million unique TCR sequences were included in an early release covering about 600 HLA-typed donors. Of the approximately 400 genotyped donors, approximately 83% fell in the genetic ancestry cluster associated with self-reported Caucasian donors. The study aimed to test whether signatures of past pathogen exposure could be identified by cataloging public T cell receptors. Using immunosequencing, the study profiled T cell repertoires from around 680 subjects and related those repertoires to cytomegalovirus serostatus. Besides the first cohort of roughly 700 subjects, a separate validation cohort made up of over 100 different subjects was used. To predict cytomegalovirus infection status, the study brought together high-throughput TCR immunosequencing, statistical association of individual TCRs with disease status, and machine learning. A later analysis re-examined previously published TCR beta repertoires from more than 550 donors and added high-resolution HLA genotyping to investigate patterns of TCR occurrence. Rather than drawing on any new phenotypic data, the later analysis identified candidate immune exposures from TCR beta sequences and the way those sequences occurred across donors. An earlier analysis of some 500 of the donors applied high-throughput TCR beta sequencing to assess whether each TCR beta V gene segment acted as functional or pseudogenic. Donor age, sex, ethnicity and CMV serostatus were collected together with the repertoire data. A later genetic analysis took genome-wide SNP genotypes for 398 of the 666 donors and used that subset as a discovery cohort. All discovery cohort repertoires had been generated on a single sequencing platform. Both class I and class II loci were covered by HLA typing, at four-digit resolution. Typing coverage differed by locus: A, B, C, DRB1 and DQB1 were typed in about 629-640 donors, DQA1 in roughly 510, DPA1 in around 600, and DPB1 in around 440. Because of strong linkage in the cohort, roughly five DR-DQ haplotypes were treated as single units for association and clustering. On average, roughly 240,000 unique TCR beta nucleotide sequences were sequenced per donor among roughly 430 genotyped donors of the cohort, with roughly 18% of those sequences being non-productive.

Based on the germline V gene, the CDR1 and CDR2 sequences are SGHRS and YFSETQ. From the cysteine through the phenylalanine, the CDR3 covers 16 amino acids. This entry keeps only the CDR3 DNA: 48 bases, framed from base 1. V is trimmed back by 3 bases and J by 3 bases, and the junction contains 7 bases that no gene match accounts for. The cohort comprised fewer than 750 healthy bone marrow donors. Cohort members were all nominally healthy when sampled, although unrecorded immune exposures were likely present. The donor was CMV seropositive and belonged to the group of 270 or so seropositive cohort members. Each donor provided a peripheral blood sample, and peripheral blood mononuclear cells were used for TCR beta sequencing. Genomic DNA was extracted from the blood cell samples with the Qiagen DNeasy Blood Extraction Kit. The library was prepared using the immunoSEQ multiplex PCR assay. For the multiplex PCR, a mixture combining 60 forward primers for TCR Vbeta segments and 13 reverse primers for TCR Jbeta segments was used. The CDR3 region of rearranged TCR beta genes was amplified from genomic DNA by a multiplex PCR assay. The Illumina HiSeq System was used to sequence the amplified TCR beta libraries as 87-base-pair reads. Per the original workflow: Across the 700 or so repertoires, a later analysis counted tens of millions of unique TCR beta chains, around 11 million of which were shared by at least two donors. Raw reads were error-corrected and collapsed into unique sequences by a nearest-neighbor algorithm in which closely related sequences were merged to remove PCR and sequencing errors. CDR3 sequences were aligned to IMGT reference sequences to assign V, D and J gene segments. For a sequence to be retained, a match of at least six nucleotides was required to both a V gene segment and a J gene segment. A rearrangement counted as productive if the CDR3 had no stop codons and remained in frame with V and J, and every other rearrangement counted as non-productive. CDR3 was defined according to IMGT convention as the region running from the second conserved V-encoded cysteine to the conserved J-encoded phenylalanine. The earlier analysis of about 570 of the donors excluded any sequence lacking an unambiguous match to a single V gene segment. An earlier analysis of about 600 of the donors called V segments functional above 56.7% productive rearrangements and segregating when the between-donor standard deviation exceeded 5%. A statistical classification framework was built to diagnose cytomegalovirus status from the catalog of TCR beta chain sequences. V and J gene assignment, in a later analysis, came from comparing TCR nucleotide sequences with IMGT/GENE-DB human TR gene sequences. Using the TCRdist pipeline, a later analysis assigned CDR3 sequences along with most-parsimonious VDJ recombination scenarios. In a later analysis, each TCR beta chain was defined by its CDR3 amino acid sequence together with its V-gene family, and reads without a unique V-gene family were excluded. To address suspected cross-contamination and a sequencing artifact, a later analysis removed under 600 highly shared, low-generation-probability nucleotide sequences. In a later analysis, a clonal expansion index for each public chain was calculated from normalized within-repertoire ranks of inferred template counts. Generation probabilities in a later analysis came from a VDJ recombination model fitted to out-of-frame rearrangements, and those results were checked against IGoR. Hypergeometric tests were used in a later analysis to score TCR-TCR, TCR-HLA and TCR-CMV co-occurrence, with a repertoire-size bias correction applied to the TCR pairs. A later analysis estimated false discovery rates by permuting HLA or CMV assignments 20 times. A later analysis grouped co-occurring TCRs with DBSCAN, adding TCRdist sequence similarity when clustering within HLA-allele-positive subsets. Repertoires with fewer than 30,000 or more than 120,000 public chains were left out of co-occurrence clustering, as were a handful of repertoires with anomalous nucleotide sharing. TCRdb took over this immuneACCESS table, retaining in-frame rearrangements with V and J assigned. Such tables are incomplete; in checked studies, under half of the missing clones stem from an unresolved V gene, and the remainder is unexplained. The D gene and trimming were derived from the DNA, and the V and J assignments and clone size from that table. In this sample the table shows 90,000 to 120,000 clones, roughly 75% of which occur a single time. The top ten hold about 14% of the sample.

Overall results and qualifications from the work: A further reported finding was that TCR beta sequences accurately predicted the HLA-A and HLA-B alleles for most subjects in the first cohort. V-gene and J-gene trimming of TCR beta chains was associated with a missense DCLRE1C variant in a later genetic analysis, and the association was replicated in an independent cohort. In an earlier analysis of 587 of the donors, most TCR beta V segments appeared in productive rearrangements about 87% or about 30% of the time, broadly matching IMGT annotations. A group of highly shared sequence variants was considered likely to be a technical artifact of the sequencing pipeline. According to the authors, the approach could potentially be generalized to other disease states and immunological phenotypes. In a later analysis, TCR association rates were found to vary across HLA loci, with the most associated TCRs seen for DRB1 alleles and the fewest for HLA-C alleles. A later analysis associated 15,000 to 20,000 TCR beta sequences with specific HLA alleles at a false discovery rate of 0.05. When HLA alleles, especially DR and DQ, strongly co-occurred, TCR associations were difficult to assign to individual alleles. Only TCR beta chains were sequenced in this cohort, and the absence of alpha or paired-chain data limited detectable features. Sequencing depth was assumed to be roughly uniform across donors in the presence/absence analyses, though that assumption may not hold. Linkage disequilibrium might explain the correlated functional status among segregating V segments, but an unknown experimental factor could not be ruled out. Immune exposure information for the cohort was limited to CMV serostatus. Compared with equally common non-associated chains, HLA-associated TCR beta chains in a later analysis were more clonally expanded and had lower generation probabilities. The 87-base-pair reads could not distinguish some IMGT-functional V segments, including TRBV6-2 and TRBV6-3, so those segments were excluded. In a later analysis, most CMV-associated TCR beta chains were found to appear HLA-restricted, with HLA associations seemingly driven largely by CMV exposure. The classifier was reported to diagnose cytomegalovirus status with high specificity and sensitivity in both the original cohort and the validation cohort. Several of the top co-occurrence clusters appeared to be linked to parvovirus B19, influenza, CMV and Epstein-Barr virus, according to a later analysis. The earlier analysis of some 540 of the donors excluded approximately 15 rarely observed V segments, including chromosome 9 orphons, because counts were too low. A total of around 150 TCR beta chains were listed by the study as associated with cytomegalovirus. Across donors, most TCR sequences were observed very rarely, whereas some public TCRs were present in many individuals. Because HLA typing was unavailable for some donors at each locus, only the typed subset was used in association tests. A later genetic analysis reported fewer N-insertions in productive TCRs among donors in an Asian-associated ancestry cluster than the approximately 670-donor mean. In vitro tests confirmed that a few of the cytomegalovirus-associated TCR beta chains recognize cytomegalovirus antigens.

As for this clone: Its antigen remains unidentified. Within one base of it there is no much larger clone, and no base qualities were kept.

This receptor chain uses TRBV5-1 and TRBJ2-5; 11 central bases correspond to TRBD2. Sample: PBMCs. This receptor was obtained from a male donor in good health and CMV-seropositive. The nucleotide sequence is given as TGCGCCAGCAGCTGGTTGACTAGCGGGGCTAAAGAGACCCAGTACTTC. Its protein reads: CASSWLTSGAKETQYF. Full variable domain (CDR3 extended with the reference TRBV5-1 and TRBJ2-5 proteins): KAGVTQTPRYLIKTRGQQVTLSCSPISGHRSVSWYQQTPGQGLQFLFEYFSETQRNKGNFPGRFSGRQFSNSRSEMNVSTLELGDSALYLCASSWLTSGAKETQYFGPGTRLLVL.